The 29 T cell receptor beta chains listed next were all sequenced from one sample in a study of T-cell memory formation after mild COVID-19. TCRdb reprocessed the 5' RACE reads via MiXCR and lists one record per CDR3 protein. The sample has 350,000 to 450,000 distinct CDR3 sequences; about 24% are singletons. Sequencing was carried out using PBMCs or a T cell subset sorted from them (not recorded which). These receptors were taken from an adult woman who had mild COVID-19 (a few samples of this study predate the infection). Cell type and time point are not known.

The V gene is TRBV12-3 or TRBV12-4, the J gene TRBJ1-2; D is uncertain. This CDR3 is 15 amino acids long. Trimming pared 5 bases from V and 5 bases from J, leaving 18 bases between. DNA for the CDR3: TGTGCCAGCAGTCCCTACAAGAGGCCTCTTTATGGCTACACCTTC. Protein: CASSPYKRPLYGYTF.

This clonotype was recorded a few times. The chain links TRBV7-8 to TRBJ2-3; 12 nucleotides align to TRBD2. The ends lost 5 bases at V and 3 bases at J; junction bases unmatched: 6. The CDR3 length is 16 residues. Germline-derived CDR1 and CDR2 are SGHVS and FQNEAQ. The CDR3 DNA reads TGTGCCAGCAGCACTACTAGCGGGGGGCCTACAGATACGCAGTATTTT. Its translation: CASSTTSGGPTDTQYF.

V is TRBV11-1 and J is TRBJ1-2, with a tentative D call TRBD1 (5 bases). Germline values: CDR1 SGHAT, CDR2 FQDESV (reference sequence). The CDR3 is 15 amino acids. V was cut by 1 base and J by 3 bases, with 12 bases left in between. The CDR3 DNA is TGTGCCAGCAGCTTAGAAAGGGGCGCGGACTATGGCTACACCTTC. This translates into CASSLERGADYGYTF.

V is TRBV12-3 or TRBV12-4 and J is TRBJ2-7, with 7 bases identical to TRBD2. V lost 6 bases, J lost 0 bases, and 5 bases stayed unmatched. This CDR3 contains 14 residues. CDR3 nucleotides: TGTGCCAGCAGCTACGGGGGGAGCTCCTACGAGCAGTACTTC. It translates to CASSYGGSSYEQYF.

This rearrangement joins TRBV4-3 to TRBJ2-7, with D perhaps matching TRBD2 (5 bases). Trimming pared 3 bases from V and 1 base from J, leaving 13 bases between. The CDR3 is 15 amino acids. Looked up from germline, CDR1 is LGHNA and CDR2 is YSLEER. CDR3 loop: CASSQTPAASYEQYF. CDR3 coding DNA: TGCGCCAGCAGCCAGACCCCAGCGGCTTCCTACGAGCAGTACTTC.

Ten or more counts support this clonotype. The chain has TRBV24-1 and TRBJ1-2; D perhaps matches TRBD1 (6 bases). Trimming pared 4 bases from V and 8 bases from J, leaving 7 bases between. The CDR3 has 11 residues. Germline CDR1 reads KGHDR; CDR2 reads SFDVKD. CDR3 sequence: CATSEGGGYTF. The CDR3 DNA reads TGTGCCACCAGTGAGGGGGGCGGCTACACCTTC.

This clonotype was observed a few times. The chain carries TRBV7-2 and TRBJ2-7, with D uncertain. CDR3 size: 15 residues. Germline V gene data show CDR1 as SGHTA and CDR2 as FQGNSA. The V end was cut by 2 bases, the J end by 2 bases, with 13 bases between. This chain's CDR3 is CASSLSRLGTYEQYF. The CDR3, as DNA: TGTGCCAGCAGCTTATCACGACTGGGAACCTACGAGCAGTACTTC.

The V gene is TRBV5-5, the J gene TRBJ2-7, with D hard to call. This CDR3 is built from 13 residues. The V end lost 0 bases, the J end lost 3 bases, and 7 bases lay between the germline ends. Germline values: CDR1 SGHKS, CDR2 YYEKEE (reference sequence). The CDR3 DNA reads as TGTGCCAGCAGCTTGGCAGACATCTACGAGCAGTACTTC. This codes for CASSLADIYEQYF.

J is TRBJ2-2 and V is TRBV2, with 8 bases aligning to TRBD1. V was clipped by 5 bases and J by 0 bases; unmatched bases: 8. This CDR3 is built from 17 residues. CDR1 is SNHLY, CDR2 FYNNEI, per germline. CDR3 DNA: TGTGCCAGCAGTAGGGCCAGGGGGCTTGCGAACACCGGGGAGCTGTTTTTT. Translating it yields CASSRARGLANTGELFF.

This clonotype came up a few times. The rearrangement links TRBV2 to TRBJ2-1; tentative D call: TRBD2 (5 bases). The CDR3 has 14 residues. The V gene's germline CDR1 is SNHLY and CDR2 FYNNEI. Trimming shortened V by 8 bases and J by 6 bases, and 17 bases separated the two germline ends. CDR3: CASPWTEDTNEQFF. As DNA, the CDR3 is TGTGCCAGCCCCTGGACTGAAGACACCAATGAGCAGTTCTTC.

The V and J genes are TRBV2 and TRBJ1-1; 7 bases map to TRBD1. Germline trimming cut 5 bases from V and 6 bases from J; bases unmatched to any gene: 6. The CDR3 has 13 residues. The germline V gene has CDR1 SNHLY and CDR2 FYNNEI. Written as DNA, the CDR3 is TGTGCCAGCAGTAGACAGGGTCGGCCTGAAGCTTTCTTT. This encodes CASSRQGRPEAFF.

This clonotype was picked up a small number of times. This chain uses TRBV7-3 with TRBJ2-1, with TRBD2 matching 10 bases. With 0 bases clipped from V and 0 bases from J, the junction kept 2 bases outside the gene matches. CDR1 is SGHTA, CDR2 FQGTGA, per germline. The CDR3 runs 17 residues. The CDR3 region is CASSLTPSGSSYNEQFF. The CDR3 DNA is TGTGCCAGCAGCTTAACTCCTAGCGGGAGCTCCTACAATGAGCAGTTCTTC. The variable domain in full, with the rest retrieved from reference TRBV7-3 and TRBJ2-1, is GAGVSQTPSNKVTEKGKYVELRCDPISGHTALYWYRQSLGQGPEFLIYFQGTGAADDSGLPNDRFFAVRPEGSVSTLKIQRTERGDSAVYLCASSLTPSGSSYNEQFFGPGTRLTVL.

This clonotype was counted a few times. The V gene is TRBV4-3, the J gene TRBJ2-1; 9 bases fit TRBD2. This CDR3 has 17 residues. Germline V gene lookup returns CDR1 LGHNA and CDR2 YSLEER. V shed 0 bases, J shed 4 bases, and the junction held 7 bases outside the gene matches. CDR3 loop: CASSQDRAGGSYNEQFF. The CDR3 nucleotides are TGCGCCAGCAGCCAAGATCGAGCGGGAGGAAGTTACAATGAGCAGTTCTTC.

This clonotype was recorded a few times. This sequence joins TRBV12-3 or TRBV12-4 and TRBJ1-5; 9 positions agree with TRBD1. The CDR3 has 16 residues. The J segment lost 7 bases and the V segment lost 5 bases, leaving 12 bases of the junction unmatched. The CDR3 is CASSLRGQGLGQPQHF. CDR3 DNA sequence: TGTGCCAGCAGTCTGAGGGGACAGGGCTTGGGGCAGCCCCAGCATTTT.

This clonotype showed up just a few times. The chain uses TRBV4-2 and TRBJ1-1; D not resolved. Germline V gene lookup returns CDR1 LGHNA and CDR2 YNFKEQ. The CDR3 extends over 14 amino acids. V lost 5 bases and J lost 1, with 11 bases in between. CDR3 in amino acids: CASSYSDGNTEAFF. The CDR3 region has the DNA TGTGCCAGCAGCTACAGCGACGGGAACACTGAAGCTTTCTTT.

The J gene is TRBJ2-4, the V gene TRBV11-3; 15 bases are a match to TRBD2. The CDR3 is 18 amino acids. Germline CDR1 is SGHNT and CDR2 is YENEEA. Losses at the gene ends were 2 bases for V and 6 bases for J; bases not matched to a gene: 8. CDR3 amino acids: CASSLSAWGLAGGNIQYF. In DNA, the CDR3 is TGTGCCAGCAGCTTATCGGCCTGGGGACTAGCGGGAGGAAACATTCAGTACTTC.

The CDR3 region is CSVELAGVQDTQYF. The DNA for the CDR3 is TGCAGCGTTGAGCTAGCGGGAGTTCAAGATACGCAGTATTTT. The chain employs TRBV29-1 and TRBJ2-3; 10 positions match TRBD2. This CDR3 has 14 amino acids. The germline gives CDR1 SQVTM, CDR2 ANQGSEA. Trimming cost V 3 bases and J 5 bases; bases outside gene matches: 5.

The rearrangement links TRBV30 to TRBJ1-1; 9 bases line up with TRBD1. This CDR3 has 11 amino acids. Germline V gene lookup returns CDR1 GTSNPN and CDR2 SVGIG (reference sequence). The junction had 3 bases not matched to a gene; V was cut back by 6 bases and J by 7 bases. The CDR3 region is CACGTGNEAFF. The CDR3 DNA reads TGTGCCTGCGGGACAGGGAATGAAGCTTTCTTT. The entire variable domain, with the rest obtained from reference TRBV30 and TRBJ1-1, is as follows: SQTIHQWPATLVQPVGSPLSLECTVEGTSNPNLYWYRQAAGRGLQLLFYSVGIGQISSEVPQNLSASRPQDRQFILSSKKLLLSDSGFYLCACGTGNEAFFGQGTRLTVV.

This clonotype was counted only a few times. V is TRBV7-2 and J is TRBJ1-4; D unresolved. V was trimmed by 5 bases and J by 0 bases, leaving 7 bases between them. The V gene's germline CDR1 is SGHTA and CDR2 FQGNSA. This CDR3 region has 14 residues. Here the CDR3 reads CASSREATNEKLFF. CDR3 coding DNA: TGTGCCAGCAGCAGAGAAGCAACTAATGAAAAACTGTTTTTT.

This clonotype was seen only a few times. The J gene is TRBJ2-1, the V gene TRBV24-1; 10 nucleotides line up with TRBD1. There are 15 residues in the CDR3. Per germline, CDR1 KGHDR and CDR2 SFDVKD. With 7 bases clipped from V and 8 bases from J, the junction kept 10 bases outside the gene matches. The CDR3, as DNA: TGTGCCACCAGCTCCGGAGGGACAGGGGTGGATGAGCAGTTCTTC. It yields the protein CATSSGGTGVDEQFF.

This clonotype turned up a few times. This chain uses TRBV4-1 with TRBJ2-3; the D is unclear. The CDR3 contains 16 residues. Germline CDR1 MGHRA, CDR2 YSYEKL. V dropped 2 bases and J dropped 5 bases, with 17 bases sitting between them. This chain's CDR3 is CASSQTEGGRRDTQYF. For the CDR3, the DNA is TGCGCCAGCAGCCAAACTGAAGGCGGACGGCGAGATACGCAGTATTTT.

In this sample, this clonotype turned up a few times. Here the CDR3 reads CASSQEPATGTSTDTQYF. The CDR3, as DNA: TGCGCCAGCAGCCAAGAACCGGCAACAGGGACTAGCACAGATACGCAGTATTTT. The V call is TRBV4-3, the J call TRBJ2-3, with D perhaps being TRBD1 or TRBD2 (6 bases each). Germline CDR1 LGHNA, CDR2 YSLEER. CDR3 length equals 18 residues. V lost 0 bases and J lost 0, with 16 bases in between.

This chain connects TRBV30 to TRBJ1-1; D is possibly TRBD1 (5 bases). This CDR3 has 13 residues. Germline lookup yields CDR1 GTSNPN and CDR2 SVGIG (reference sequence). V was pared by 3 bases and J by 4 bases, with 12 bases between. The CDR3 DNA is TGTGCCTGGAGCGTCTCAGGGATCACTGAAGCTTTCTTT. Translating gives CAWSVSGITEAFF.

The rearrangement links TRBV5-4 to TRBJ2-5; 9 bases fit TRBD2. The CDR3 spans 15 residues. V was clipped by 0 bases and J by 5 bases; unmatched bases: 5. From germline, CDR1 is SGHNT and CDR2 YYREEE (reference sequence). The CDR3 loop reads CASSLGLAGIETQYF. The CDR3 coding sequence is TGTGCCAGCAGCTTGGGGCTAGCGGGGATCGAGACCCAGTACTTC. The whole variable domain, remainder taken from reference TRBV5-4 and TRBJ2-5, is ETGVTQSPTHLIKTRGQQVTLRCSSQSGHNTVSWYQQALGQGPQFIFQYYREEENGRGNFPPRFSGLQFPNYSSELNVNALELDDSALYLCASSLGLAGIETQYFGPGTRLLVL.

Only a few counts were recorded for this clonotype. The gene calls are TRBV19 and TRBJ1-2; D call uncertain. CDR1 LNHDA and CDR2 SQIVND come from the germline V gene (reference sequence). Trimming took off 6 bases at V and 4 bases at J, with 3 bases between the two ends. The CDR3 sequence is 10 residues long. Written as DNA, the CDR3 is TGTGCCAGTAGCAGCTATGGCTACACCTTC. Protein: CASSSYGYTF.

This clonotype turned up a few times. This chain links TRBV20-1 with TRBJ2-3, with 8 bases lining up with TRBD2. The CDR3 is 14 residues long. Germline CDR1 reads DFQATT; CDR2 reads SNEGSKA (reference sequence). The ends lost 5 bases at V and 5 bases at J; junction bases unmatched: 9. CDR3 sequence (DNA): TGCAGTGCTCTTAGGACTAGCCAGAAAGATACGCAGTATTTT. It codes for CSALRTSQKDTQYF.

The chain uses TRBV5-6 and TRBJ2-1, with D possibly called TRBD1 or TRBD2 (6 bases each). CDR1 is SGHDT and CDR2 is YYEEEE in the germline V gene. The CDR3 extends over 15 amino acids. V was clipped by 6 bases and J by 6 bases, with 19 bases between them. This CDR3 reads CASIARGQGFNEQFF. The CDR3 nucleotides are TGTGCCAGCATCGCCCGGGGGCAGGGGTTCAATGAGCAGTTCTTC.

The rearrangement uses TRBV3-1 and TRBJ2-3; the match to TRBD2 covers 7 bases. The CDR3 is 15 residues long. Per germline, CDR1 LGHDT and CDR2 YNNKEL (reference sequence). Unmatched junction bases numbered 4, after V lost 3 bases and J lost 1 base. The CDR3 DNA is TGTGCCAGCAGCCAGGGCGGGAGAGGCACAGATACGCAGTATTTT. Translation: CASSQGGRGTDTQYF.

Only one count was recorded for this clonotype. The chain uses TRBV10-3 and TRBJ2-3; D might be TRBD2 (5 bases). The CDR3 sequence is 14 residues long. Germline CDR1 and CDR2: ENHRY and SYGVKD. V dropped 6 bases and J dropped 0 bases, with 10 bases sitting between them. CDR3 loop: CAIREVTSTDTQYF. In DNA form, the CDR3 reads TGTGCCATCAGGGAGGTCACGAGCACAGATACGCAGTATTTT.